Listed here are 3 T cell receptor beta chains from one sample, sequenced in a study of T cell responses to AZD1222 COVID-19 vaccine. The method was immunoSEQ multiplex PCR; TCRdb's version includes in-frame clones alone and lacks a portion of them. This sample carries around 99,000 clones, around 87% of them seen once, and the ten largest clones take around 4.3%. The source material was peripheral blood, sampled on day 0 of AZD1222 vaccination. These receptors were obtained from an adult in good health.

This clone was recorded a few times. The chain carries TRBV9 and TRBJ1-6; D ambiguous. The length of the CDR3 is 15 residues. Trimming took 3 bases from V and 4 from J, leaving 11 bases between them. The germline V gene encodes CDR1 SGDLS and CDR2 YYNGEE. In DNA, the CDR3 is TGTGCCAGCAGCGCCCAGACGGGATATAATTCACCCCTCCACTTT. Amino acid sequence: CASSAQTGYNSPLHF. Full variable domain (outside the CDR3, taken from reference TRBV9 and TRBJ1-6): DSGVTQTPKHLITATGQRVTLRCSPRSGDLSVYWYQQSLDQGLQFLIQYYNGEERAKGNILERFSAQQFPDLHSELNLSSLELGDSALYFCASSAQTGYNSPLHFGNGTRLTVT.

The CDR3 loop is CASSVDKNEKLFF. In DNA, the CDR3 is TGTGCCAGCAGCGTGGACAAGAATGAAAAACTGTTTTTT. V and J are TRBV7-9 and TRBJ1-4; a weak D match, TRBD1 (5 bases). The CDR3 extends over 13 amino acids. Germline CDR1 SEHNR, CDR2 FQNEAQ (reference sequence). The V gene lost 5 bases and the J gene lost 5 bases, with 9 bases spanning the gap.

The V call is TRBV7-2, the J call TRBJ2-2; D remains unclear. Germline V gene sequence: CDR1 SGHTA, CDR2 FQGNSA. Trimming shortened V by 2 bases and J by 3 bases, and 13 bases separated the two germline ends. The CDR3 has 16 residues. DNA of the CDR3: TGTGCCAGCAGCTTATACGGCCTAAGCCACACCGGGGAGCTGTTTTTT. Translated, it gives CASSLYGLSHTGELFF.